Listed below are T cell receptor beta chains from one sample, sequenced in a study of neurological immune-mediated disorders. TCRdb re-derived calls from the 5' RACE reads in MiXCR, one entry per CDR3 protein. The data show about 74,000 distinct CDR3 sequences, with less than 5.5% seen just once and 7.4% held by the top ten. Sequencing was done on a sample of PBMCs. These receptors were taken from a man aged 18 to 30 with multiple sclerosis. CDR3s include the opening cysteine and the closing phenylalanine or tryptophan. D genes are given only for firm matches. The size entry is marked missing in some rows and otherwise reads once, few, many or a size class.

CDR3nt	CDR3aa	abundance	d_gene	v_gene	j_gene
TGTGCCAGCAGTGGCGCTAGCACAGATACGCAGTATTTT	CASSGASTDTQYF	few	NA	TRBV12-3/TRBV12-4	TRBJ2-3
TGTGCCAGCAGCCGATCGGGACTGACGGTCGATTCACCCCTCAACTTT	CASSRSGLTVDSPLNF	many	NA	TRBV3-1	TRBJ1-6
TGCAGTGCTAGGGGACTAGCGGACTACGAGCAGTACTTC	CSARGLADYEQYF	many	TRBD2	TRBV20-1	TRBJ2-7
TGCAGTGCTAGCGAGGGGCACTATGGCTACACCTTC	CSASEGHYGYTF	many	NA	TRBV20-1	TRBJ1-2
TGTGCCAGCAGCGGGGGACTAGCGGGGGGTCTCGGAGAGCAGTTCTTC	CASSGGLAGGLGEQFF	many	TRBD2	TRBV5-4	TRBJ2-1
TGTGCCAGCAGCTCCAGGACTAGCGGCTCCACAGATACGCAGTATTTT	CASSSRTSGSTDTQYF	many	TRBD2	TRBV5-5	TRBJ2-3
TGTGCCAGCAGCTTGGGGCCCCCCAATCAGCCCCAGAATTTT	CASSLGPPNQPQNF	many	NA	TRBV5-5	TRBJ1-5
TGTGCCAGCAGCTTAGCGTCAGGGGGGGTCGATGAGCAGTTCTTC	CASSLASGGVDEQFF	few	NA	TRBV7-8	TRBJ2-1
TGCGCCAGCAGCGCGGGACAGGGAAGGTTGGAACTGTTTTTT	CASSAGQGRLELFF	many	TRBD1	TRBV5-1	TRBJ1-4
TGTGCCAGCAGCGTAGGTGGGGATTTTAACACTGAAGCTTTCTTT	CASSVGGDFNTEAFF	many	NA	TRBV9	TRBJ1-1
TGTGCCAGCAGTCTGGACCGACAGGGGGACGCGGAGACCCAGTACTTC	CASSLDRQGDAETQYF	many	TRBD1	TRBV28	TRBJ2-5
TGCGCCAGCAGCTTCCTAGACAGCTCCTACGAGCAGTACTTC	CASSFLDSSYEQYF	many	NA	TRBV5-1	TRBJ2-7
TGTGCCAGCAGCGTAGAGGGACTAGCTACCTACGAGCAGTACTTC	CASSVEGLATYEQYF	many	TRBD2	TRBV9	TRBJ2-7
TGTGCTAGTCCTGTGGGTCCCCCCGGGGAGCTGTTTTTT	CASPVGPPGELFF	NA	NA	TRBV12-5	TRBJ2-2
TGTGCCAGCGGAACAGGGGGCTCTGGAAACACCATATATTTT	CASGTGGSGNTIYF	many	TRBD1	TRBV7-2	TRBJ1-3
TGTGCCATCAGGCCAGAGAAAGGGGGTCACTATGGCTACACCTTC	CAIRPEKGGHYGYTF	NA	NA	TRBV6-1	TRBJ1-2
TGCAGTGCTAATGGGGACACTGAAGCTTTCTTT	CSANGDTEAFF	many	NA	TRBV20-1	TRBJ1-1